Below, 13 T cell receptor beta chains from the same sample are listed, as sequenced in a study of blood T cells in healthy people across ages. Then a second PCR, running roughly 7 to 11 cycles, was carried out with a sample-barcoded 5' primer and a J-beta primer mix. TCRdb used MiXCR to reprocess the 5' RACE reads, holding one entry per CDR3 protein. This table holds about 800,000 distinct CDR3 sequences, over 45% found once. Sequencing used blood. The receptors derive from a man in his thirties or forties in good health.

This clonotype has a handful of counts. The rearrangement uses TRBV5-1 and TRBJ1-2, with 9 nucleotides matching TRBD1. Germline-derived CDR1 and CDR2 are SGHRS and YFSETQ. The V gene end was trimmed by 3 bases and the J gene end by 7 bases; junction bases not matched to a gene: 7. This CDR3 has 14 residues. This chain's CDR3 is CASSSGQGLGGYTF. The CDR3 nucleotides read TGCGCCAGCAGCTCTGGACAGGGGCTTGGTGGCTACACCTTC.

CDR3 loop: CASRESGRAAGTQYF. The CDR3 DNA reads as TGTGCCAGCAGAGAAAGCGGGAGGGCCGCCGGGACGCAGTATTTT. The rearrangement uses TRBV7-2 and TRBJ2-3; the match to TRBD2 covers 10 bases. Germline CDR1 SGHTA, CDR2 FQGNSA. V dropped 6 bases and J dropped 9; count of bases not matched to a gene: 12. This CDR3 is built from 15 residues.

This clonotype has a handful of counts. This CDR3 is CASSQSRGLGGKQFF. In DNA form, the CDR3 reads TGCGCCAGCAGCCAGTCCCGTGGACTAGGGGGAAAGCAGTTCTTC. The V call is TRBV4-3, the J call TRBJ2-1, with D maybe TRBD2 (7 bases). The CDR3 spans 15 residues. Germline lookup yields CDR1 LGHNA and CDR2 YSLEER. V gave up 3 bases and J gave up 11 bases, with 20 bases separating them.

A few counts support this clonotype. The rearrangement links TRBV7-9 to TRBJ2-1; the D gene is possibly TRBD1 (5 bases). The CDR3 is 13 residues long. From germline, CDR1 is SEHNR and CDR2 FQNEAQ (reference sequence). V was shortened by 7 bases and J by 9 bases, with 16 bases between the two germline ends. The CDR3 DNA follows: TGTGCCAGCACACCCCAGGTCCAGGGTGAGCAGTTCTTC. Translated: CASTPQVQGEQFF. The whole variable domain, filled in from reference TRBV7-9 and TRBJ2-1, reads DTGVSQNPRHKITKRGQNVTFRCDPISEHNRLYWYRQTLGQGPEFLTYFQNEAQLEKSRLLSDRFSAERPKGSFSTLEIQRTEQGDSAMYLCASTPQVQGEQFFGPGTRLTVL.

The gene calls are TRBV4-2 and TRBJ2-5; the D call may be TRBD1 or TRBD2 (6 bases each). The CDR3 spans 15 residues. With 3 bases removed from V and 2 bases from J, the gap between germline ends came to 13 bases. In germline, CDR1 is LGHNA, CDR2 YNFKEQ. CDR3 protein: CASSQGGTRQETQYF. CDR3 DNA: TGTGCCAGCAGCCAGGGCGGGACAAGACAAGAGACCCAGTACTTC.

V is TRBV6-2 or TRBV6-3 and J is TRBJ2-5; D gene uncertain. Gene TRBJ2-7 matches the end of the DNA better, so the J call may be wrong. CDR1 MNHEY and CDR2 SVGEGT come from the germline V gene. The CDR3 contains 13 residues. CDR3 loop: CASSYWQNYEQYF. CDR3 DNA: TGTGCCAGCAGTTACTGGCAGAACTACGAGCAGTACTTC.

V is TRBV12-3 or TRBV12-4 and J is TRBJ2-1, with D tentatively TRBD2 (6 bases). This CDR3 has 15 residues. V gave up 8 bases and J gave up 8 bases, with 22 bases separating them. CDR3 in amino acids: CASGAGAGTSYEQFF. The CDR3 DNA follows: TGTGCCAGCGGCGCCGGAGCGGGTACGAGTTATGAGCAGTTCTTC.

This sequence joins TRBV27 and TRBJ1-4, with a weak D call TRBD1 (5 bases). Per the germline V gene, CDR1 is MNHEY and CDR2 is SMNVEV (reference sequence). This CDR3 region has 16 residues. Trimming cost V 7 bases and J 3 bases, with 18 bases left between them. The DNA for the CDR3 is TGTGCCAGCACAGTGAGGAAAACAGGCCCTAATGAAAAACTGTTTTTT. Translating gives CASTVRKTGPNEKLFF.

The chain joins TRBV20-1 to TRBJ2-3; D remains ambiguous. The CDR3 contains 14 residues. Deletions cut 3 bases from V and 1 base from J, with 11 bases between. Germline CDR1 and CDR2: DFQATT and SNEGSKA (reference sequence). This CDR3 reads CSASFVPGTDTQYF. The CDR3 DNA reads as TGCAGTGCTAGTTTCGTCCCCGGCACAGATACGCAGTATTTT.

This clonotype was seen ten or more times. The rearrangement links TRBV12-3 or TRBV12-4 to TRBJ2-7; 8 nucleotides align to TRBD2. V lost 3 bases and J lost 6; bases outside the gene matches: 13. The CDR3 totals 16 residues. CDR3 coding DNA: TGTGCCAGCAGTTTCCTGCCGGGAGGGCCTTTGGGCGAGCAGTACTTC. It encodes CASSFLPGGPLGEQYF.

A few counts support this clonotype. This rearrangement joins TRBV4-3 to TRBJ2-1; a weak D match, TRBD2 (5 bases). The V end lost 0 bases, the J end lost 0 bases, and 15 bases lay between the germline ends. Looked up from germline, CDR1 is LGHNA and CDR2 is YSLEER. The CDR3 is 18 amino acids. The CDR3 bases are TGCGCCAGCAGCCAAGATCTGGTGGGAGCGAGCTCCTACAATGAGCAGTTCTTC. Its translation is CASSQDLVGASSYNEQFF.

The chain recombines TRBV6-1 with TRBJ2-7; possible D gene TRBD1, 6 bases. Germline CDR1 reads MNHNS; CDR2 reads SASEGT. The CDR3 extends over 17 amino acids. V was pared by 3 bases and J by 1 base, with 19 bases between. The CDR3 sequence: CASSDGLYITGSYEQYF. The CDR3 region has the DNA TGTGCCAGCAGTGACGGATTGTATATTACAGGGTCCTACGAGCAGTACTTC.

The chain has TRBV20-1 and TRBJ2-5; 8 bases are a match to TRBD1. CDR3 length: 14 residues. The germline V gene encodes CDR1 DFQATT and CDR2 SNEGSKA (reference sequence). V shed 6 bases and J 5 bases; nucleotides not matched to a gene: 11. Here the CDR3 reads CSAGTGQGGETQYF. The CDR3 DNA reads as TGCAGTGCGGGTACCGGACAGGGCGGGGAGACCCAGTACTTC.